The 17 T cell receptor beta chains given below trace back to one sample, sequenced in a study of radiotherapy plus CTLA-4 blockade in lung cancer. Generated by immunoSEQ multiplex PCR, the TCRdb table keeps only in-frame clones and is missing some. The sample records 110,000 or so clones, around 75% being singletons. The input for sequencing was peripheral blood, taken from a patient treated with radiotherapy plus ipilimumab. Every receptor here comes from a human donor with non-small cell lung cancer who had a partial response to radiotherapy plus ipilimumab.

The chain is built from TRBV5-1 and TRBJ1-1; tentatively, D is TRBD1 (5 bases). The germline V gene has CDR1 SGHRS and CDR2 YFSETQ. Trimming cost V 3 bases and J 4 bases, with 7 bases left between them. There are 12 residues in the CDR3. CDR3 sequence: CASSSGGTEAFF. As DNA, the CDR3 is TGCGCCAGCAGCTCGGGGGGCACTGAAGCTTTCTTT.

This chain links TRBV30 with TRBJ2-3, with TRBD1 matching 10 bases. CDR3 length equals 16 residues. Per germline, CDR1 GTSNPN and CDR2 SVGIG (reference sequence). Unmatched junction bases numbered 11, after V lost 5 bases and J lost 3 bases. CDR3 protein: CAWRDRQGAWTDTQYF. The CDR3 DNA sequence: TGTGCCTGGCGCGACCGACAGGGGGCTTGGACAGATACGCAGTATTTT.

The CDR3 reads CASSERFGRGLEKLFF. CDR3 in DNA: TGTGCCAGCAGTGAAAGGTTTGGCAGGGGGCTTGAAAAACTGTTTTTT. The chain employs TRBV2 and TRBJ1-4; 8 positions agree with TRBD1. With 2 bases clipped from V and 7 bases from J, the junction kept 9 bases outside the gene matches. The CDR3 has 16 residues. CDR1 is SNHLY and CDR2 is FYNNEI in the germline V gene.

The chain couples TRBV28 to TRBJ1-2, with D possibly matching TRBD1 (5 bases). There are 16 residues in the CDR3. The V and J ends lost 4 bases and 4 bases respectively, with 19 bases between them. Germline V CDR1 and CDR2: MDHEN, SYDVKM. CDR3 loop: CASSSFGGGVVYGYTF. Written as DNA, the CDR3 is TGTGCCAGCAGTTCGTTCGGTGGGGGGGTTGTCTATGGCTACACCTTC.

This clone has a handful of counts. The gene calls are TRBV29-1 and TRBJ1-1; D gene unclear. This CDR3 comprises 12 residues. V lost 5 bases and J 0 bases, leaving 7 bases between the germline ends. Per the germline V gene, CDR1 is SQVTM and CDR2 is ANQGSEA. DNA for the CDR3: TGCAGCGTTTCTGCAGTGAACACTGAAGCTTTCTTT. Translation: CSVSAVNTEAFF.

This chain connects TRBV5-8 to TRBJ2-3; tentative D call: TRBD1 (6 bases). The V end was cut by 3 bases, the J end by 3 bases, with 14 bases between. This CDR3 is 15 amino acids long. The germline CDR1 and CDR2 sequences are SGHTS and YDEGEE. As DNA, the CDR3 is TGTGCCAGCAGCTGGGGAAACAGGGAGACAGATACGCAGTATTTT. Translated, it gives CASSWGNRETDTQYF.

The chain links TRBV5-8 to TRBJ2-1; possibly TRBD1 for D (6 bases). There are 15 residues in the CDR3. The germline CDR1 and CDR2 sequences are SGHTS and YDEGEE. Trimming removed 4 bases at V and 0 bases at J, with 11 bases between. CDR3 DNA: TGTGCCAGCAGCGCAGGGGATAGCTCCTACAATGAGCAGTTCTTC. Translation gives CASSAGDSSYNEQFF.

DNA for the CDR3: TGCGCCAGCAGCTTGGAGCACCATTCTGTGAGTGAGCAGTTCTTC. Translating gives CASSLEHHSVSEQFF. The chain couples TRBV5-1 to TRBJ2-1; unclear D gene. Germline-derived CDR1 and CDR2 are SGHRS and YFSETQ. The CDR3 is 15 amino acids. The ends were cut back, 0 bases at V and 9 bases at J, with 16 bases in the middle.

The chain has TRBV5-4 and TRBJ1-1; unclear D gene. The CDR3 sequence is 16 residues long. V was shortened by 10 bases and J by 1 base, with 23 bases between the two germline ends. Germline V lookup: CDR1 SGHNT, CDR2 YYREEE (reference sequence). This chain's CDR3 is CASGPPGRSTNTEAFF. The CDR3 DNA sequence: TGTGCCTCCGGTCCCCCGGGAAGATCTACGAACACTGAAGCTTTCTTT.

Written as DNA, the CDR3 is TGCGCCAGCAGCCAAGGTCTAAGCGCAACTAACTATGGCTACACCTTC. Protein product: CASSQGLSATNYGYTF. The chain uses TRBV4-3 and TRBJ1-2; D is unclear. The germline V gene has CDR1 LGHNA and CDR2 YSLEER. The length of the CDR3 is 16 residues. The germline V and J ends were trimmed by 1 base and 0 bases, with 12 bases remaining between them.

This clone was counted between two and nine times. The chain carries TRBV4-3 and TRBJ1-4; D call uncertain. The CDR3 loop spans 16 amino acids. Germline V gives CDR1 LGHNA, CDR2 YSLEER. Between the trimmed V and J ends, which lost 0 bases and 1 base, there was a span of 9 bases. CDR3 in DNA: TGCGCCAGCAGCCAAGATACCCTAGGAACTAATGAAAAACTGTTTTTT. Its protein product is CASSQDTLGTNEKLFF.

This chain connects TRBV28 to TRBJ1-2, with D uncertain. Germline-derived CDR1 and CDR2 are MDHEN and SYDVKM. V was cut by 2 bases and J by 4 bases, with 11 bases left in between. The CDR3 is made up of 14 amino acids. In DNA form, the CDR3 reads TGTGCCAGCAGTTTAGACTCCGCGTTCTATGGCTACACCTTC. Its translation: CASSLDSAFYGYTF.

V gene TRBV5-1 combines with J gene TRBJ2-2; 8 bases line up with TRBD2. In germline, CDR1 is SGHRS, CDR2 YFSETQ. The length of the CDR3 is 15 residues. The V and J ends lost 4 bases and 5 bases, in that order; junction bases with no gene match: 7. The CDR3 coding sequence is TGCGCCAGCAGCCGGATGTCGGGGGGGACCGGGGAGCTGTTTTTT. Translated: CASSRMSGGTGELFF.

The CDR3 nucleotides are TGTGCCTCGTCACAGGGGGCCCTCGCAGATACGCAGTATTTT. It is translated as CASSQGALADTQYF. J is TRBJ2-3 and V is TRBV30; 9 bases are shared with TRBD1. Germline V gene sequence: CDR1 GTSNPN, CDR2 SVGIG (reference sequence). Losses at the gene ends were 7 bases for V and 4 bases for J; bases not matched to a gene: 9. The CDR3 spans 14 residues.

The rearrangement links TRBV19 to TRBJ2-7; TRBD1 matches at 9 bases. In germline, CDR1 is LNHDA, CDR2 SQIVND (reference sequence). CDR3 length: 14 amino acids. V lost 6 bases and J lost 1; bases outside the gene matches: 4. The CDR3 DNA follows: TGTGCCAGTAGAGTGACAGGGGGTTCCTACGAGCAGTACTTC. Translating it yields CASRVTGGSYEQYF.

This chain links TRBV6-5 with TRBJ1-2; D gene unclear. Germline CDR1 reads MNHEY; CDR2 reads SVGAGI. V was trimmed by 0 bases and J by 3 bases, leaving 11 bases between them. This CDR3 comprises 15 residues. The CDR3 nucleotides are TGTGCCAGCAGTTACTCGAGAGGGTTAGACTATGGCTACACCTTC. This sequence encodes CASSYSRGLDYGYTF.

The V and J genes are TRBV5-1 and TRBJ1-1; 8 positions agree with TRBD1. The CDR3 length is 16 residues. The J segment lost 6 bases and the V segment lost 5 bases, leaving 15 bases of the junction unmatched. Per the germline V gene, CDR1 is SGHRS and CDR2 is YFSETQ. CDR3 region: CASRRTGGGVIPEAFF. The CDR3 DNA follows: TGCGCCAGCAGACGAACAGGGGGAGGCGTAATTCCTGAAGCTTTCTTT.